One T cell receptor beta chain is described in this entry. This clonotype was seen repeatedly, ten times or more. What this receptor recognizes is not known. Base qualities were left out, and no much larger clone turns up one base away. The treatment or condition label for this specimen denotes: allogeneic hematopoietic cell transplantation with graft depleted of TCRalphabeta T cells and CD19 B cells. TCRalphabeta/CD19-depleted allogeneic hematopoietic cell grafts were given to the transplant recipients, all of whom were children. Here V drops 4 bases and J drops 7 bases, and the junction holds 7 bases not matched to any gene. The CDR3 runs 15 residues from the cysteine to the phenylalanine. The DNA shown is the 45-base CDR3, in frame from base 1. The germline V gene supplies CDR1 SGHTA and CDR2 FQGNSA. The data were obtained in a study of T-cell reconstitution after alpha-beta-depleted transplantation in children (dated by TCRdb to the mid-2010s). The study in broad terms: Using TCR repertoire profiling, the study quantitatively followed how T-cell immune reconstitution unfolded in children after TCRalphabeta/CD19-depleted allogeneic hematopoietic cell transplantation. Broader findings and caveats from the paper: Apparently early alphabetaT-cell count recovery about two months after transplant reportedly relied on only several hundred rapidly expanded clones derived from non-depleted graft cells. Over the following months the frequencies of hyperexpanded clones went down, and after one year T-cell counts and TCRbeta diversity were mostly credited to newly produced T cells. The high TCRbeta diversity at day 60 in some patients was ascribed to recipient T cells and intrathymic progenitors that had survived conditioning.

Library preparation used PCR. This sample was sequenced with an Illumina HiSeq 2500. TCR library preparation used molecular barcoding, with unique molecular identifiers applied to normalize quantification of the TCRbeta repertoire. TCRdb handled the public reads itself, with Q25 trimming in fastp and clone calling in MiXCR, and kept productive beta chains. For every CDR3 protein sequence, its rows merge into one entry that carries the most common genes and DNA. Here the sample has 65,000 to 85,000 distinct CDR3 sequences; 11% occur a single time. Roughly 13% of the sample goes to the ten largest clones.

This receptor was identified in a boy aged 5-17 years with acute myeloid leukemia, due to receive a stem cell transplant. The rearrangement combines TRBV7-2 with TRBJ2-3; TRBD2 matches 11 bases in the middle. The starting material was PBMCs, obtained before TCRalphabeta/CD19-depleted stem cell transplant. The CDR3 reads as follows: CASSSRLAGSNTQYF. The nucleotides are TGTGCCAGCAGCTCCCGACTAGCGGGATCCAATACGCAGTATTTT.